This TCR beta chain was identified during a study of vaccination effects on CD4 cells after COVID-19. Antigen-specific CD4+ T cell clonotypes were called by their expansion after viral peptide-pool culture in ViraFEST. Researchers isolated CD4+ T cells once ten to eleven days of culture had elapsed. Each vaccine recipient was nucleocapsid antibody negative and had no prior SARS-CoV-2 infection. The junction had 6 bases not matched to a gene; V was cut back by 4 bases and J by 3 bases. Germline CDR1 and CDR2: SGHRS and YFSETQ. The CDR3 runs 14 residues. Assay: immunoSEQ multiplex PCR; the TCRdb copy retains only in-frame clones and omits some. Of around 71,000 clones in the sample, approximately 72% were seen once. With respect to this clone: Its antigen is currently unknown.

This receptor was identified in a human donor who received a COVID-19 vaccine. J is TRBJ1-1 and V is TRBV5-1, with TRBD1 identical over 7 bases. This specimen consisted of CD4+ T cells from PBMCs cultured with HCoV-OC43 spike peptides, obtained before COVID-19 vaccination. Described subset: HCoV-OC43 spike overlapping peptide pool stimulation. CDR3 sequence (DNA): TGCGCCAGCAGCCTCACAGGGGCGGACACTGAAGCTTTCTTT. This translates into CASSLTGADTEAFF.